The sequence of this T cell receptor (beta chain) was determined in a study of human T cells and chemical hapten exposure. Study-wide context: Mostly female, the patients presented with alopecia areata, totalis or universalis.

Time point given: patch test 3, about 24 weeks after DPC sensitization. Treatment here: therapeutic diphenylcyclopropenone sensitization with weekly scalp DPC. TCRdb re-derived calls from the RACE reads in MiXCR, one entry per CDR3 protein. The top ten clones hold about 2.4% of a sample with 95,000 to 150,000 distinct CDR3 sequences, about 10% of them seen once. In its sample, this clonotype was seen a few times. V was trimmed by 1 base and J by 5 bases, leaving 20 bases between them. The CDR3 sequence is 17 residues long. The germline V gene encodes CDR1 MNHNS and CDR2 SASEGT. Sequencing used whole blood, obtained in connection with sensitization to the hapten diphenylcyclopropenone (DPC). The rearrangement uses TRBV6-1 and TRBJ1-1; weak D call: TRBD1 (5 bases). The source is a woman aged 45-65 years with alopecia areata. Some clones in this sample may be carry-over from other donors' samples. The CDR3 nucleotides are TGTGCCAGCAGTGAAGTAATAACCGGGGCCGTCGGGACTGAAGCTTTCTTT. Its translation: CASSEVITGAVGTEAFF.